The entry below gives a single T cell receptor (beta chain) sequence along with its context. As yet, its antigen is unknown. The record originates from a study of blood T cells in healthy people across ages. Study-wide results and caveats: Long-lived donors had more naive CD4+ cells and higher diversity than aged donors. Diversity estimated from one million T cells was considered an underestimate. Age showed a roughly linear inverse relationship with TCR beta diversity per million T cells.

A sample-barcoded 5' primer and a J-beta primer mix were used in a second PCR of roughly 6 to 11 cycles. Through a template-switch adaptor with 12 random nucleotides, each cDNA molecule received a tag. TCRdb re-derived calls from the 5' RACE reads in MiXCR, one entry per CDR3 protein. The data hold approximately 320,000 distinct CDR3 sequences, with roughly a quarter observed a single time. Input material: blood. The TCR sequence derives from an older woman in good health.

The CDR3 DNA sequence: TGCAGCGTTGAGTCAGCATCAGTCTACAATGAGCAGTTCTTC. This translates into CSVESASVYNEQFF. The chain employs TRBV29-1 and TRBJ2-1; D unclear. The V gene lost 3 bases and the J gene lost 3 bases, with 12 bases spanning the gap. The CDR3 sequence is 14 residues long. Looked up from germline, CDR1 is SQVTM and CDR2 is ANQGSEA.